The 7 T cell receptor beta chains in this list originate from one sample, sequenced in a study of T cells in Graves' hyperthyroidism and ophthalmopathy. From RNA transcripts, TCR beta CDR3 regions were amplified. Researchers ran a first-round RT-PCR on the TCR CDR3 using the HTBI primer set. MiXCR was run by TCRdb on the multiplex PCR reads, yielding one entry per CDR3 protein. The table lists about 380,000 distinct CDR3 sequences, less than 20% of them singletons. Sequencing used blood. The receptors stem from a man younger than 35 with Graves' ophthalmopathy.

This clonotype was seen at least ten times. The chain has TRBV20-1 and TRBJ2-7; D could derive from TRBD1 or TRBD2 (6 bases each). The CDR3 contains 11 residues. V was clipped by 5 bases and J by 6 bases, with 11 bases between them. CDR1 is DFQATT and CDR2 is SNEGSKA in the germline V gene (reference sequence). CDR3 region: CSALEGGEQYF. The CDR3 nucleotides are TGCAGTGCTCTTGAGGGGGGCGAGCAGTACTTC.

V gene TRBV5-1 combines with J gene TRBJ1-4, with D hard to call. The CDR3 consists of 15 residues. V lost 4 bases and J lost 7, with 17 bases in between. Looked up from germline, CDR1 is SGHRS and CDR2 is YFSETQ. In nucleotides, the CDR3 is TGCGCCAGCAGCCCCCCCGGCAGGACGAGTGAAAAACTGTTTTTT. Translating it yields CASSPPGRTSEKLFF.

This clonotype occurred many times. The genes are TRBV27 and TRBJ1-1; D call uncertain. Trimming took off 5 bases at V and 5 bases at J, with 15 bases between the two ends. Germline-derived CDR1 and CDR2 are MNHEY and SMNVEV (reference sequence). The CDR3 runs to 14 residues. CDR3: CASSAPARKTEAFF. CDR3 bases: TGTGCCAGCAGTGCCCCCGCAAGGAAAACTGAAGCTTTCTTT.

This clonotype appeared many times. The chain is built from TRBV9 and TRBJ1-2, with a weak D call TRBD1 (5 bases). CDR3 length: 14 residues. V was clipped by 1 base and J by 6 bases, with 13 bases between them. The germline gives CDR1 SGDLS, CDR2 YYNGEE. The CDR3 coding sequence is TGTGCCAGCAGCGTAAATCGGGACGGCAATGGCTACACCTTC. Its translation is CASSVNRDGNGYTF.

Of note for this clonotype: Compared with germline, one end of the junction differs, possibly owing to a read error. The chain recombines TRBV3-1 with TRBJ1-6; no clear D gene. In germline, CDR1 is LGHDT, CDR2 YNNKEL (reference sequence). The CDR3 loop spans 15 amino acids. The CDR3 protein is CASSQVLEDNPPLHF. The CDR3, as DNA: TGTGCCAGCAGCCAAGTTTTAGAAGATAATCCACCCCTCCACTTT.

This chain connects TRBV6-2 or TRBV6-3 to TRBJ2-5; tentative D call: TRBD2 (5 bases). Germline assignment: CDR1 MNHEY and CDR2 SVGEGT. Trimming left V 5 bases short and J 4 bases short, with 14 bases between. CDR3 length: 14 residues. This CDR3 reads CASSRLPSRETQYF. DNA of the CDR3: TGTGCCAGCAGTCGACTACCGAGTAGAGAGACCCAGTACTTC.

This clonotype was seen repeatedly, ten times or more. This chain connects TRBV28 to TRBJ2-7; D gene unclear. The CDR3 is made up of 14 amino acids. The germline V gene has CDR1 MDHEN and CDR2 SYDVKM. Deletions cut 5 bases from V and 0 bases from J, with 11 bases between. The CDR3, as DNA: TGTGCCAGCAGTACCTGGGCCAGCTCCTACGAGCAGTACTTC. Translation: CASSTWASSYEQYF.